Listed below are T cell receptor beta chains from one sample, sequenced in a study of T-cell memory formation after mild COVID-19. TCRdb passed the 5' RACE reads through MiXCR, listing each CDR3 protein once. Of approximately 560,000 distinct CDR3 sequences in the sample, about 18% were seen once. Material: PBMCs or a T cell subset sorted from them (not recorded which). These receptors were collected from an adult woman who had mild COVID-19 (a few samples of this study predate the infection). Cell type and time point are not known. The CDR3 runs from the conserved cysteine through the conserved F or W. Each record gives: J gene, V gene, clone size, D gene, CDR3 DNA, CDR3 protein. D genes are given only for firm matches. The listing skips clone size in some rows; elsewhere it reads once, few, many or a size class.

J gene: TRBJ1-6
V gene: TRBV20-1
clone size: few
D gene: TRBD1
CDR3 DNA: TGCAGTGCTAAGGACAGGGGGAATTCACCCCTCCACTTT
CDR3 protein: CSAKDRGNSPLHF

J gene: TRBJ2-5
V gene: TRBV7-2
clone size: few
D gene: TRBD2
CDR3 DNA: TGTGCCAGCAGCTTAGCAGTAGCGGGAAGGCAAGAGACCCAGTACTTC
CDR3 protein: CASSLAVAGRQETQYF

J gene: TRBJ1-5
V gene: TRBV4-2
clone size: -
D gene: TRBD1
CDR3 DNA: TGTGCCAGCAGCCAAGAGGGGACAGGTTACAATCAGCCCCAGCATTTT
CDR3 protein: CASSQEGTGYNQPQHF

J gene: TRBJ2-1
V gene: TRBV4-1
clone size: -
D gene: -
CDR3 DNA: TGCGCCAGCAGCCAAGAGATTAGGTCCCGCGGGTTCTTC
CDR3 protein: CASSQEIRSRGFF

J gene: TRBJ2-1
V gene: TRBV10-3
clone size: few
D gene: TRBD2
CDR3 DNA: TGTGCCACCCAATTAGCGGGAGGGCCAGGTGTCTTCTTC
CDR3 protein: CATQLAGGPGVFF

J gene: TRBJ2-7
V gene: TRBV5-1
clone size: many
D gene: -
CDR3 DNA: TGCGCCAGCAGCTTTGATTTAGGGACCGGGGGAGAGCAGTACTTC
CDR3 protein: CASSFDLGTGGEQYF

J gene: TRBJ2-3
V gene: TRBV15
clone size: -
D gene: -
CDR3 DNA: TGTGCCACCGCCAGCCAGGCCACAGATACGCAGTATTTT
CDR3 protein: CATASQATDTQYF

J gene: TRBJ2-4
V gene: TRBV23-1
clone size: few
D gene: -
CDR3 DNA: TGCGCCAGCAGTCAAATAGCAGGGGAAAACATTCAGTACTTC
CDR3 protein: CASSQIAGENIQYF

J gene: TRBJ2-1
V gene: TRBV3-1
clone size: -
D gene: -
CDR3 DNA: TGTGCCAGCAGCCAAGATACTAGCTCCTACAATGAGCAGTTCTTC
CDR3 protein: CASSQDTSSYNEQFF

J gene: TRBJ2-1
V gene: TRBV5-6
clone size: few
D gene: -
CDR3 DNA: TGTGCCAGCAGTTTGGACGAGAGCTCCTACAATGAGCAGTTCTTC
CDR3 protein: CASSLDESSYNEQFF

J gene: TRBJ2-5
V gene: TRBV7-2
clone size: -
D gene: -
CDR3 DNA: TGTGCCAGCAGCTTAGGGCCGGCTCAAGAGACCCAGTACTTC
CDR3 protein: CASSLGPAQETQYF

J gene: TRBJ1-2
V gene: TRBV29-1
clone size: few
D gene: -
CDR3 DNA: TGCAGCGTTGCCTTATCCGGGAATTATGGCTACACCTTC
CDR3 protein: CSVALSGNYGYTF

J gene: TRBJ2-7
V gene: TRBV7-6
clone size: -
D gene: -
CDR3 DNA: TGTGCCAGCAGCTTAGCCAGGACGATCAGCTCCTACGAGCAGTACTTC
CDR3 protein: CASSLARTISSYEQYF

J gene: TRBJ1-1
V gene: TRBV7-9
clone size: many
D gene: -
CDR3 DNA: TGCGCCAGCAGCTCCCCCGGGAACACTGAAGCTTTCTTT
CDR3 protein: CASSSPGNTEAFF

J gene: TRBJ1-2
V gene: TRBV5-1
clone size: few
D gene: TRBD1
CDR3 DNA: TGCGCCAGCAGCCCCGGGACAGGGGACGACTATGGCTACACCTTC
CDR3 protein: CASSPGTGDDYGYTF

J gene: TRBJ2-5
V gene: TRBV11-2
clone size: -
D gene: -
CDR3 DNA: TGTGCCAGCAGCTTAGCGGGGGTTAAAGAGACCCAGTACTTC
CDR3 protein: CASSLAGVKETQYF

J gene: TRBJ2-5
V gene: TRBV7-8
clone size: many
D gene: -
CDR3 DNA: TGTGCCAGCAGCTTAGAAGGGCTGGAGACCCAGTACTTC
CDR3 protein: CASSLEGLETQYF

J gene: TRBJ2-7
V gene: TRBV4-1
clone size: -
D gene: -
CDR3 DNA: TGCGCCAGCAGCCAAGATAAGTACACTTACGAGCAGTACTTC
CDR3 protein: CASSQDKYTYEQYF

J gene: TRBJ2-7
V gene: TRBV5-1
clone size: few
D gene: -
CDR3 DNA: TGCGCCAGCAGCTACAAGGGTGCCCCCTACGAGCAGTACTTC
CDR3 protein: CASSYKGAPYEQYF

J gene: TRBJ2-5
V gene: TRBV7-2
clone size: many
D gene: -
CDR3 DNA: TGTGCCAGCAGCTTAGCTCGGGGGAGCCGGTACCAAGAGACCCAGTACTTC
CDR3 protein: CASSLARGSRYQETQYF

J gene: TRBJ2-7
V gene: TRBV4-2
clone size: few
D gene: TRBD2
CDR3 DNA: TGTGCCAGCAGCCCCCAGACTAGCGGGCCCCTCTTCTACGAGCAGTACTTC
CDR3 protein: CASSPQTSGPLFYEQYF

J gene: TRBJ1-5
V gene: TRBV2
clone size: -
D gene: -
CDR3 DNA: TGTGCCAGCAGGGGGGACAACCATAGCAATCAGCCCCAGCATTTT
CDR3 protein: CASRGDNHSNQPQHF

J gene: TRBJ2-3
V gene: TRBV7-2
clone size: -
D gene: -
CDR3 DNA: TGTGCCAGCAGCTTAGCGCCCTATGCCACAGATACGCAGTATTTT
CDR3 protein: CASSLAPYATDTQYF

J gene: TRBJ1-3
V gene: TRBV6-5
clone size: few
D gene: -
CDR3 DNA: TGTGCCAGCAGTTACTCGATGGCCAGCCACTCTGGAAACACCATATATTTT
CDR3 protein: CASSYSMASHSGNTIYF

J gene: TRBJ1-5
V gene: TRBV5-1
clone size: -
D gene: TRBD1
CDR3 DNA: TGCGCCAGCAGCTTGGGTGCAACAGACAGGGGAGGGCAGCCCCAGCATTTT
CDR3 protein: CASSLGATDRGGQPQHF

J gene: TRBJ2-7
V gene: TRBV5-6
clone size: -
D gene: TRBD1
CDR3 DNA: TGTGCCAGCAGCTCGGCCACGAGGACAGGGTTCGGGGAGCAGTACTTC
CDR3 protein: CASSSATRTGFGEQYF